A selection of T cell receptor beta chains follows, all from one sample in a study of blood T cell repertoires in COVID-19. The assay was immunoSEQ multiplex PCR, and TCRdb's table has in-frame clones only and misses some. Of some 150,000 clones detected, 65% to 90% appear once; the ten largest clones hold approximately 7.1%. The sequenced sample consisted of peripheral blood. These receptors all stem from a woman between 50 and 59 years old in a cohort sampled during active or convalescent COVID-19. Each CDR3 is given with its conserved first and last residue. A D gene is named only where the DNA matches it firmly. Clone size is not always given. Where it is, it says once, few, many or a class for expanded clones.

NA	TRBJ1-5	TRBV2	NA	TGTGCCAGCAGAGAAAGGACGGAGGGTAGTCAGCCCCAGCATTTT	CASRERTEGSQPQHF
NA	TRBJ2-5	TRBV21-1	NA	TGTGCCAGCAGCAAAGAGACTAGCGGGGGGCTTCAAGAGACCCAGTACTTC	CASSKETSGGLQETQYF
NA	TRBJ1-1	TRBV7-9	NA	TGTGCCAGCAGCTTAGGGTCGGGATTCGGTGAAGCTTTCTTT	CASSLGSGFGEAFF
TRBD2	TRBJ2-5	TRBV5-1	NA	TGCGCCAGCAGCTTGGATTTAGCGGGGGGGCTTCAAGAGACCCAGTACTTC	CASSLDLAGGLQETQYF
NA	TRBJ1-2	TRBV6-2/TRBV6-3	NA	TGTGCCAGCAGTTATATGAACTATGGCTACACCTTC	CASSYMNYGYTF
TRBD2	TRBJ2-1	TRBV7-3	once	TGTGCCAGCAGCTCTCCCGGGACTAGCCCCAATGAGCAGTTCTTC	CASSSPGTSPNEQFF
NA	TRBJ1-1	TRBV2	few	TGTGCCAGCGAGGCAAACACGGACACTGAAGCTTTCTTT	CASEANTDTEAFF
TRBD1	TRBJ1-5	TRBV3-1/TRBV3-2	NA	TGTGCCAGCAGTACGACAGGGCGCAATCAGCCCCAGCATTTT	CASSTTGRNQPQHF
TRBD1	TRBJ2-7	TRBV19	NA	TGTGCCAGTAGCCGGGACAGGGCCCTCCCCGAGCAGTACTTC	CASSRDRALPEQYF
TRBD1	TRBJ2-7	TRBV7-2	NA	TGTGCCAGCAGCCCACTACGGGGACAGGGTTACGAGCAGTACTTC	CASSPLRGQGYEQYF
TRBD1	TRBJ1-5	TRBV4-2	NA	TGTGCCAGCAGCCGATTCGGAGGGGGCCAAAATAGCAATCAGCCCCAGCATTTT	CASSRFGGGQNSNQPQHF
TRBD1	TRBJ1-4	TRBV10-2	NA	TGCGCCAGCAGTGAGTATGACAGGGGAGATGAAAAACTGTTTTTT	CASSEYDRGDEKLFF
NA	TRBJ1-5	TRBV19	NA	TGTGCCAGTAGTATAATGGCTTATAGCAATCAGCCCCAGCATTTT	CASSIMAYSNQPQHF
NA	TRBJ1-4	TRBV28	few	TGTGCCAGCAGTTCCCGCCAGGGGCGTTTTGAAAAACTGTTTTTT	CASSSRQGRFEKLFF
NA	TRBJ2-2	TRBV6-5	NA	TGTGCCAGCAGTTACCAGGCCCCAATTGTTACCGGGGAGCTGTTTTTT	CASSYQAPIVTGELFF
TRBD2	TRBJ2-1	TRBV29-1	NA	TGCAGCGTTGAGCTAGCGGGGGCCCTAAACTCCTACAATGAGCAGTTCTTC	CSVELAGALNSYNEQFF
NA	TRBJ1-4	TRBV20-1	once	TGCAGTGCTAGTGGCAGGGCTAACCCTAATGAAAAACTGTTTTTT	CSASGRANPNEKLFF
NA	TRBJ1-4	TRBV2	NA	TGTGCCAGCAGGACGGGGGGGGCGCCGAATGAAAAACTGTTTTTT	CASRTGGAPNEKLFF
NA	TRBJ2-1	TRBV6-6	NA	TGTGCCAGCTCAAATACGGGACTGTCGCAGTTCTTC	CASSNTGLSQFF
TRBD1	TRBJ2-7	TRBV19	NA	TGTGCCAGTAGTCCCGGACAGGGGAGATCTCAAAACGAGCAGTACTTC	CASSPGQGRSQNEQYF
TRBD1	TRBJ1-5	TRBV2	NA	TGTGCCACCGGACAGGGTGACCAGCCCCAGCATTTT	CATGQGDQPQHF
TRBD2	TRBJ2-1	TRBV30	NA	TGTGCCTGGAGTGTAGGGACTAGCTCCTACAATGAGCAGTTCTTC	CAWSVGTSSYNEQFF
NA	TRBJ2-7	TRBV30	NA	TGTGCCTGGAGCCAGGGTTCAGGGCAGTACTTC	CAWSQGSGQYF
NA	TRBJ1-1	TRBV3-1/TRBV3-2	NA	TGTGCCAGCAGCCACATCAGGGGTCGCCGTGAAGCTTTCTTT	CASSHIRGRREAFF
TRBD1	TRBJ1-4	TRBV18	NA	TGTGCCAGCTCACCGCGGACAGGATATAATGAAAAACTGTTTTTT	CASSPRTGYNEKLFF
TRBD1	TRBJ2-5	TRBV4-1	NA	TGCGCCAGCAGCCAAGATCCCCACGGGACAGGGGATAGGGAGACCCAGTACTTC	CASSQDPHGTGDRETQYF
NA	TRBJ2-3	TRBV19	NA	TGTGCCAGTGGTTCAGGGGGGCTTTTCACAGATACGCAGTATTTT	CASGSGGLFTDTQYF
TRBD1	TRBJ1-6	TRBV20-1	NA	TGCAGTGCTAGTTTGGGACAGCGAGTATATAATTCACCCCTCCACTTT	CSASLGQRVYNSPLHF
TRBD1	TRBJ2-5	TRBV5-1	NA	TGCGCCAGCAGCGGGGGACAGATAAACCAAGAGACCCAGTACTTC	CASSGGQINQETQYF
NA	TRBJ1-1	TRBV19	NA	TGTGCCAGTAGTCTTTGGTACATGAACACTGAAGCTTTCTTT	CASSLWYMNTEAFF
NA	TRBJ2-4	TRBV9	NA	TGTGCCAGCAGCTTCCGGGACAACCTAGCCAAAAACATTCAGTACTTC	CASSFRDNLAKNIQYF
TRBD1	TRBJ1-1	TRBV6-4	NA	TGTGCCAGCAGGAGGACAGGGGAAGGCACTGAAGCTTTCTTT	CASRRTGEGTEAFF
NA	TRBJ2-2	TRBV9	NA	TGTGCCAGCAGCGCCCGGGGACTTAGGAACACCGGGGAGCTGTTTTTT	CASSARGLRNTGELFF
NA	TRBJ2-1	TRBV19	few	TGTGCCAGTAGTTCCAACAATGAGCAGTTCTTC	CASSSNNEQFF
NA	TRBJ1-1	TRBV3-1/TRBV3-2	NA	TGTGCCAGCGAGGGTCTGAACACTGAAGCTTTCTTT	CASEGLNTEAFF
TRBD1	TRBJ1-2	TRBV7-9	NA	TGTGCCAGCAGCCCACAGGGGGCAGGAGGTGGCTACACCTTC	CASSPQGAGGGYTF
NA	TRBJ2-5	TRBV5-1	NA	TGCGCCAGCAGCTCGGGCAGGGAAGTAACCCAAGAGACCCAGTACTTC	CASSSGREVTQETQYF
NA	TRBJ1-2	TRBV6-5	few	TGTGCCAGCAGTTACAGGGCAGGGAACGGCTACACCTTC	CASSYRAGNGYTF
NA	TRBJ1-3	TRBV4-1	NA	TGCGCCAGCAGCCAAGATCGGGTTATTAACACCATATATTTT	CASSQDRVINTIYF
NA	TRBJ2-2	TRBV4-3	NA	TGCGCCAGCAGCCAGGGGGGGCTCGGGGAGCTGTTTTTT	CASSQGGLGELFF
NA	TRBJ1-3	TRBV5-8	NA	TGTGCCAGCAGCTTGGACGGGTACTCTGGAAACACCATATATTTT	CASSLDGYSGNTIYF
NA	TRBJ1-6	TRBV6-5	NA	TGTGCCAGCAGTTACTCGTCAGGCGATAATTCACCCCTCCACTTT	CASSYSSGDNSPLHF
NA	TRBJ2-1	TRBV9	NA	TGTGCCAGCAGCGTAGTTGGAGGGAGCGATGAGCAGTTCTTC	CASSVVGGSDEQFF
NA	TRBJ2-3	TRBV4-1	few	TGCGCCAGCAGCCCGGACAGCGGGGTAGGCACAGATACGCAGTATTTT	CASSPDSGVGTDTQYF
NA	TRBJ1-5	TRBV19	NA	TGTGCCAGTAACAATCTCGTCCCCCCCCAGCATTTT	CASNNLVPPQHF
TRBD2	TRBJ2-1	TRBV30	NA	TGTGCCTGCTCCCCCGTTCTAGCGGCATTCGAGAGTGAGCAGTTCTTC	CACSPVLAAFESEQFF
NA	TRBJ1-5	TRBV12-3/TRBV12-4	once	TGTGCCAGCAGTTTCGGTAATCAGCCCCAGCATTTT	CASSFGNQPQHF
NA	TRBJ2-5	TRBV21-1	few	TGTGCGGGAACTAGCGGTGACCAAGAGACCCAGTACTTC	CAGTSGDQETQYF
TRBD1	TRBJ2-1	TRBV7-9	once	TGTGCCAGCAGCTCCGGACAGGGTTACAATGAGCAGTTCTTC	CASSSGQGYNEQFF
TRBD1	TRBJ1-1	TRBV27	NA	TGTGCCACGGCGACAGGGGTGGAAGCTTTCTTT	CATATGVEAFF
TRBD2	TRBJ2-2	TRBV4-1	NA	TGCGCCAGCAGCCATCTGACTAGCGGGGGGCCTACGAACACCGGGGAGCTGTTTTTT	CASSHLTSGGPTNTGELFF
TRBD2	TRBJ2-1	TRBV7-9	NA	TGTGCCAGCAGCTTAGGCGGGGGGGACAATGAGCAGTTCTTC	CASSLGGGDNEQFF
NA	TRBJ1-5	TRBV6-5	NA	TGTGCCAGCAGTTACCCACAGGGCGGCAATCAGCCCCAGCATTTT	CASSYPQGGNQPQHF